The 3 T cell receptor beta chains in this list originate from one sample, sequenced in a study of shared clonotypes between healthy human individuals. TCRdb's table, derived via immunoSEQ multiplex PCR, lists solely in-frame clones and lacks some. Here the sample spans approximately 2,300,000 clones, under 95% being singletons. Input material: naive CD4+ T cells from PBMCs. Subset of the sample: CD45RA+ positively selected. The receptors were sampled from a man younger than 30 in good health. Some clones in this sample may be carry-over from other donors' samples.

The chain uses TRBV7-3 and TRBJ2-1, with 7 bases aligning to TRBD1. V shed 5 bases, J shed 1 base, and the junction held 8 bases outside the gene matches. The CDR3 spans 16 residues. CDR1 is SGHTA and CDR2 is FQGTGA in the germline V gene. CDR3 sequence reads: CASSLSGTASYNEQFF. The CDR3 coding sequence is TGTGCCAGCAGCCTTTCCGGGACAGCGTCCTACAATGAGCAGTTCTTC. Together with reference TRBV7-3 and TRBJ2-1, the CDR3 gives the full variable domain: GAGVSQTPSNKVTEKGKYVELRCDPISGHTALYWYRQSLGQGPEFLIYFQGTGAADDSGLPNDRFFAVRPEGSVSTLKIQRTERGDSAVYLCASSLSGTASYNEQFFGPGTRLTVL.

This chain connects TRBV5-4 to TRBJ2-3; 7 bases match TRBD1. Germline-derived CDR1 and CDR2 are SGHNT and YYREEE (reference sequence). This CDR3 has 14 residues. V dropped 3 bases and J dropped 4; count of bases not matched to a gene: 5. The DNA for the CDR3 is TGTGCCAGCAGCTATTCGACAGGGCCAGATACGCAGTATTTT. This sequence encodes CASSYSTGPDTQYF.

This chain uses TRBV29-1 with TRBJ2-1, with D tentatively TRBD2 (5 bases). This CDR3 has 14 residues. Per the germline V gene, CDR1 is SQVTM and CDR2 is ANQGSEA. Trimming removed 4 bases at V and 6 bases at J, with 16 bases between. The chain's CDR3 is CSVVAHSKGNEQFF. CDR3 nucleotide sequence: TGCAGCGTTGTAGCGCACTCTAAGGGCAATGAGCAGTTCTTC.